The clone carrying this T cell receptor (beta chain) appeared a few times. This sample stems from a study of response to subunit inactivated influenza vaccine. Each CDR3 protein gets one entry after TCRdb re-called the RT-PCR reads with MiXCR. The sample contains 800,000 to 1,000,000 distinct CDR3 sequences, 21% of which appear only once. CDR1 is SGHTA, CDR2 FQGTGA, per germline. V dropped 0 bases and J dropped 5 bases, with 7 bases sitting between them. CDR3 length: 13 residues. The specimen was PBMCs from blood, collected 4 to 6 days after vaccination. The clonotype comes from a man aged 50-59 years who received an inactivated influenza vaccine. This sequence joins TRBV7-3 and TRBJ2-5, with D perhaps being TRBD1 or TRBD2 (5 bases each). As DNA, the CDR3 is TGTGCCAGCAGCTTAACGTGGGGGGAGACCCAGTACTTC. Its translation is CASSLTWGETQYF.